The next 13 T cell receptor gamma chains were all read from a single sample in a study of Vδ1+ human thymocytes. The study, taken as a whole, reports: In the thymus, TRG and TRD repertoires looked highly polyclonal with Gaussian CDR3 lengths.

These receptors have no identified antigens. The template was reverse-transcribed extracted RNA. Multiplex PCR used pooled V-gene forward primers and a constant-region reverse primer to amplify CDR3s. TCRdb re-called the multiplex PCR reads with CATT. The data show 20,000 to 25,000 gamma-chain clones, roughly 15% seen once. The material sequenced was Vdelta1+ gamma-delta thymocytes from the thymus. The subset: FACS-sorted CD3+ TCRalphabeta- TCRVdelta1+ TCRVdelta2- thymocytes. These receptor sequences come from a child less than two years old who had congenital heart surgery.

The chain employs TRGV9 and TRGJP2. Looked up from germline, CDR1 is GITISATS and CDR2 is ISYDGTV (reference sequence). This CDR3 is built from 13 residues. Trimming took 5 bases from V and 8 from J; bases not matched to a gene: 8. The CDR3 DNA sequence: TGTGCCTTGTGGGGAAGCGGGGATTGGATCAAGACGTTT. Its translation: CALWGSGDWIKTF.

The chain couples TRGV5 to TRGJ1 or TRGJ2. The CDR3 loop spans 12 amino acids. Germline CDR1 and CDR2: VINAFY and YDVSNSKD. The J segment lost 7 bases and the V segment lost 3 bases, leaving 6 bases of the junction unmatched. CDR3 protein: CATWDERYKKLF. In DNA form, the CDR3 reads TGTGCCACCTGGGACGAACGATATAAGAAACTCTTT.

This clone came up a few times. The chain has TRGV3 and TRGJ1 or TRGJ2. There are 13 residues in the CDR3. Germline lookup yields CDR1 VTNTFY and CDR2 YDVSTARD (reference sequence). Trimming cost V 0 bases and J 9 bases; bases outside gene matches: 8. The CDR3 region is CATWDRPTLKKLF. The CDR3 DNA sequence: TGTGCCACCTGGGACAGGCCTACTCTTAAGAAACTCTTT.

A note on this clone: The junction differs from germline at one of its ends, possibly a read error. The chain carries TRGV4 and TRGJ1 or TRGJ2. Germline CDR1 reads EGSTGY; CDR2 reads YDSYTSSV. The CDR3 is made up of 13 amino acids. Here the CDR3 reads CATWNGRVYKKLF. CDR3 DNA sequence: TGTGCCACCTGGAATGGGCGGGTTTATAAGAAACTCTTT.

This chain connects TRGV8 to TRGJP1. Germline V gene data show CDR1 as VENAVY and CDR2 as YDSYNSRV. The CDR3 runs to 14 residues. V dropped 1 base and J dropped 3; count of bases not matched to a gene: 2. The CDR3 loop reads CATWDSSTGWFKIF. The CDR3 DNA is TGTGCCACCTGGGATAGTTCCACTGGTTGGTTCAAGATATTT.

This clone was seen more than once but under ten times. The rearrangement links TRGV3 to TRGJ1 or TRGJ2. The CDR3 spans 13 residues. Germline values: CDR1 VTNTFY, CDR2 YDVSTARD (reference sequence). With 6 bases clipped from V and 0 bases from J, the junction kept 5 bases outside the gene matches. CDR3 region: CATWISNYYKKLF. The CDR3 nucleotides are TGTGCCACCTGGATATCGAATTATTATAAGAAACTCTTT.

The chain is built from TRGV4 and TRGJ1 or TRGJ2. Germline trimming cut 3 bases from V and 5 bases from J; bases unmatched to any gene: 7. The CDR3 is 13 residues long. Germline V gives CDR1 EGSTGY, CDR2 YDSYTSSV. The CDR3 sequence is CATWDSGDYKKLF. CDR3 nucleotides: TGTGCCACCTGGGATTCTGGGGATTATAAGAAACTCTTT.

Concerning this clone itself: This may stem from a read error, because a much larger clone lies one nucleotide away. The rearrangement links TRGV8 to TRGJ1 or TRGJ2. J gave up 9 bases and V 3 bases, and 2 bases lay outside the gene matches. The germline CDR1 and CDR2 sequences are VENAVY and YDSYNSRV. The CDR3 has 10 residues. The CDR3 DNA reads as TGTGCCACCTGGGATGGTAAGAAACTCTTT. This gives the protein CATWDGKKLF.

This clone was detected a few times. V usage is TRGV4 and J usage is TRGJ1 or TRGJ2. The ends lost 6 bases at V and 3 bases at J; junction bases unmatched: 5. The CDR3 covers 12 residues. Germline values: CDR1 EGSTGY, CDR2 YDSYTSSV. Here the CDR3 DNA reads TGTGCCACCTGGAATTTTTATTATAAGAAACTCTTT. It translates to CATWNFYYKKLF.

In this sample, this clone turned up a few times. The chain carries TRGV5 and TRGJ1 or TRGJ2. This CDR3 is built from 14 residues. The V gene end was trimmed by 3 bases and the J gene end by 11 bases; junction bases not matched to a gene: 16. Germline assignment: CDR1 VINAFY and CDR2 YDVSNSKD. The CDR3 protein is CATWDPPRGLQKLF. The CDR3 nucleotides are TGTGCCACCTGGGACCCTCCTCGTGGGTTGCAGAAACTCTTT.

The genes are TRGV2 and TRGJ1 or TRGJ2. Trimming cost V 4 bases and J 3 bases; bases outside gene matches: 6. The CDR3 spans 13 residues. Germline lookup yields CDR1 EGSNGY and CDR2 YDSYNSKV. CDR3 protein: CATWEPGYYKKLF. The DNA of the CDR3 is TGTGCCACCTGGGAACCTGGTTATTATAAGAAACTCTTT.

The genes are TRGV4 and TRGJ1 or TRGJ2. With V trimmed by 5 bases and J by 3 bases, 7 bases remained unmatched. The V gene's germline CDR1 is EGSTGY and CDR2 YDSYTSSV. CDR3 size: 13 residues. CDR3 DNA sequence: TGTGCCACCTGGGCTTATTCTTATTATAAGAAACTCTTT. This sequence encodes CATWAYSYYKKLF.

Comments on this clone: Other DNA sequences within the sample encode an identical CDR3. The rearrangement uses TRGV3 and TRGJ1 or TRGJ2. The J segment lost 2 bases and the V segment lost 0 bases, leaving 7 bases of the junction unmatched. Per germline, CDR1 VTNTFY and CDR2 YDVSTARD (reference sequence). CDR3 length equals 15 residues. DNA for the CDR3: TGTGCCACCTGGGACAGGCCGGGGGATTATTATAAGAAACTCTTT. The encoded protein is CATWDRPGDYYKKLF.